This T cell receptor (beta chain) was sequenced in a study of shared clonotypes between healthy human individuals. Points from the study as a whole: Blood was the only sampled material, and tissue repertoires likely differ. For sorted subsets, rarefaction showed incomplete sequencing despite large depth.

Several immunoSEQ plates received, in even portions, the genomic DNA of each subset. How the authors handled the data: Quality scores were absent from the junction-only immunoSEQ sequences, so filtering differed. The data were produced by immunoSEQ multiplex PCR, yet TCRdb's version contains in-frame clones alone and is incomplete. That table gives V, J and clone size, and the DNA gave D and trimming. This table has about 1.5 million clones, approximately 98% appearing once. CDR3 length: 15 residues. Germline CDR1 is SGHVS and CDR2 is FQNEAQ. V gave up 0 bases and J gave up 1 base, with 9 bases separating them. About this clone itself: The antigen is undetermined.

The sequence came from a man aged 25-40 years in good health. The chain employs TRBV7-8 and TRBJ2-5, with D maybe TRBD2 (6 bases). Material: naive CD4+ T cells sorted from blood. Subset: CD45RA+ positively selected. CDR3 nucleotides: TGTGCCAGCAGCTTAGCCAGGGAGGCCCAAGAGACCCAGTACTTC. Protein sequence: CASSLAREAQETQYF.